The present T cell receptor (beta chain) was sequenced within a study of STAT5B mutations in CD4+ large granular lymphocyte leukemia. Study-level points and caveats: TRBV06-family usage was enriched in top patient clones (8/27) versus controls (2/35). No patients shared main leukemic clonotypes, though about 26% appeared at low frequency elsewhere. Patient CD4-sorted repertoires looked more clonal than healthy CD4+ repertoires, even without putative leukemic clones.

Germline V gene data show CDR1 as MNHNS and CDR2 as SASEGT. Deletions cut 5 bases from V and 4 bases from J, with 14 bases between. The CDR3 sequence is 15 residues long. A note on this clone: No antigen is known for it.

The protocol was immunoSEQ multiplex PCR, while the TCRdb copy is restricted to in-frame clones and leaves out a portion. This table holds over 35,000 clones, around 81% found once. This clonotype originated in a human donor in good health. V gene TRBV6-1 combines with J gene TRBJ2-2; TRBD2 might be the D (7 bases). The material sequenced was CD4+ T cells from blood buffy coats. The CDR3 sequence: CASSRGGWSTGELFF. The CDR3 DNA is TGTGCCAGCAGTAGGGGGGGCTGGAGCACCGGGGAGCTGTTTTTT.